The entry that follows covers one TCR beta chain sequence. The antigen is not known. These data come from a study of long-term antiretroviral therapy in people with HIV. Study details: When the earliest samples were collected, ART was typically delayed until CD4 counts fell. Study-wide findings and caveats: Comparison with controls showed narrower CDR3 length ranges in HIV repertoires. Clones that had undergone expansion before ART prevailed in the repertoire throughout all time points.

No fewer than two post-ART and no fewer than one pre-ART PBMC samples existed for each donor. At the survey level, the v3.0 immunoSEQ assay was run. Using immunoSEQ multiplex PCR, the repertoire was profiled, and TCRdb retains in-frame clones only, with some absent. The repertoire holds tens of thousands of clones, around 86% seen once, with 5.1% in the top ten. The CDR3 is 17 residues long. V was trimmed by 1 base and J by 6 bases, leaving 22 bases between them. Per the germline V gene, CDR1 is SGHKS and CDR2 is YYEKEE (reference sequence). The source of this sequence is a woman aged 50 to 60 with HIV. The chain links TRBV5-5 to TRBJ1-1; tentative D call: TRBD1 (5 bases). The sample in question was unsorted PBMCs, obtained 0.1 years before starting antiretroviral therapy. CDR3 coding DNA: TGTGCCAGCAGCTTGCACCCCTCAGGGTCCCGGACGCCTGAAGCTTTCTTT. The encoded protein is CASSLHPSGSRTPEAFF.